The clone carrying this T cell receptor beta chain appeared once. Its antigen is undetermined. A second PCR of about 7 to 12 cycles used a sample-barcoded 5' primer and a J-beta primer mix. TCRdb used MiXCR to reprocess the 5' RACE reads, holding one entry per CDR3 protein. The data show 750,000 to 950,000 distinct CDR3 sequences, with roughly 50% seen just once and around 40% held by the top ten. Trimming took 0 bases from V and 4 from J, leaving 4 bases between them. Looked up from germline, CDR1 is MGHRA and CDR2 is YSYEKL. There are 13 residues in the CDR3. Healthy Caucasian individuals from Russia aged about 6 to 90 were enrolled as donors. The data were taken from a study of blood T cells in healthy people across ages. Study results and limitations: The unknown donor CMV status may have confounded expanded clonotype changes. While age rose, TCR beta diversity per million T cells dropped in a roughly linear way.

The source is a man older than 75 in good health. Sequencing used blood. This rearrangement joins TRBV4-1 to TRBJ2-1; D unresolved. The CDR3 DNA reads TGCGCCAGCAGCCAAGATGTGTACAATGAGCAGTTCTTC. It translates to CASSQDVYNEQFF.